One T cell receptor beta chain is described in this entry. Both 60 Vbeta primers and 13 Jbeta primers went into the PCR. The method was immunoSEQ multiplex PCR; TCRdb's version includes in-frame clones alone and lacks a portion of them. The table has about 170,000 clones, roughly 80% seen once. The sample comes from a study of cytomegalovirus exposure and HLA in healthy donors. This CDR3 spans 21 amino acids. CDR1 and CDR2 (germline): SNHLY, FYNNEI. This sequence was found in a woman between 18 and 29 years old in good health and CMV-seronegative. The chain carries TRBV2 and TRBJ2-5, with 14 bases fitting TRBD2. Near its end, the DNA agrees better with TRBJ2-7, so the J call may be wrong. The sample was PBMCs. CDR3 amino acids: CASTRTREGLAGERGFYEQYF. CDR3 in DNA: TGTGCCAGCACGCGGACTCGTGAGGGACTAGCGGGAGAGAGGGGTTTTTACGAGCAGTACTTC.